The source of this T cell receptor (beta chain) is a study of neurological immune-mediated disorders. Whole-study results and caveats: The absence of any CDR3 amino acid sequence shared by expanded clones across subjects suggests that repertoires were private in all groups.

The ends were cut back, 1 base at V and 2 bases at J, with 11 bases in the middle. CDR1 is DFQATT, CDR2 SNEGSKA, per germline (reference sequence). The CDR3 consists of 14 residues. Sorted libraries came from roughly 1 million CD4+ or CD8+ T cells. The table lists this clonotype with many counts. Its antigen is as yet unknown. Synthesis of cDNA was carried out by template-switch 5'RACE. The reaction used 10-nucleotide random UMIs. TCRdb ran MiXCR on the 5' RACE reads and lists one entry per CDR3 protein. The sample includes about 38,000 distinct CDR3 sequences, approximately 10% seen only once; the top ten take over 3.5%.

Sequenced material: CD4+ T cells from blood. The chain couples TRBV20-1 to TRBJ1-1; D is possibly TRBD1 (6 bases). The sequence was collected from a woman aged 30 to 39 with HTLV-1-associated myelopathy (HAM/TSP). The chain's CDR3 is CSARAGARNTEAFF. CDR3 DNA: TGCAGTGCTAGAGCAGGGGCGCGTAACACTGAAGCTTTCTTT.